The present entry profiles one T cell receptor beta chain with its context. The sample is drawn from a study of T cells in Graves' hyperthyroidism and ophthalmopathy. These patients, aged 18 to 65, had recently diagnosed hyperthyroidism lasting under 2 months. Amplified TCR beta CDR3 regions came from RNA transcripts. The HTBI set primed first-round TCR CDR3 RT-PCR. TCRdb re-called the multiplex PCR reads through MiXCR, storing one row per CDR3 protein. Among fewer than 110,000 distinct CDR3 sequences listed, 47% were seen once. V was shortened by 2 bases and J by 7 bases, with 16 bases between the two germline ends. The germline V gene encodes CDR1 SGHRS and CDR2 YFSETQ. The length of the CDR3 is 14 residues.

The specimen sequenced was blood. The V call is TRBV5-1, the J call TRBJ2-7; D unresolved. The TCR originated in a man aged 40-49 years with Graves' hyperthyroidism. The CDR3 nucleotides are TGCGCCAGCAGCTTAGAACTCTCCTTTGGTGAGCAGTACTTC. Amino acid sequence: CASSLELSFGEQYF.